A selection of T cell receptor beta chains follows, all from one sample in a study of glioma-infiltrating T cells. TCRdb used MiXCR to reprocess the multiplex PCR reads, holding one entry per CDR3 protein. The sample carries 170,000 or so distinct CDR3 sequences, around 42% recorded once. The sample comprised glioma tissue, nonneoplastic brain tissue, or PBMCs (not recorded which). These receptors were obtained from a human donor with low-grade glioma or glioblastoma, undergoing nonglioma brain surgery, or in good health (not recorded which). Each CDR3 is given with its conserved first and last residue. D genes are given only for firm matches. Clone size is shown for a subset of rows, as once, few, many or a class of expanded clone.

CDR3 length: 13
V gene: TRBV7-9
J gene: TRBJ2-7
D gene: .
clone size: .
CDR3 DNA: TGTGCCAGCAGCTTAGCGGGGCAGTATGAGCAGTACTTC
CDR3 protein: CASSLAGQYEQYF

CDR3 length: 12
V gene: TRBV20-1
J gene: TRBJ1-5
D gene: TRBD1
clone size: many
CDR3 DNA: TGCAGTGCGTCGACAGGGAATCAGCCCCAGCATTTT
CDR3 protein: CSASTGNQPQHF

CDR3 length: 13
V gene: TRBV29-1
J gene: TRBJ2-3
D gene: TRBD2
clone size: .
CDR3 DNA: TGCAGCGCCACCGGGACTAGCGCAGATACGCAGTATTTT
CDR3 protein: CSATGTSADTQYF

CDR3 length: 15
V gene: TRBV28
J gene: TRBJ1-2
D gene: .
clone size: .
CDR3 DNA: TGTGCCAGCAATGGGGAAGGCAGGAGAGGCTATGGCTACACCTTC
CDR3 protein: CASNGEGRRGYGYTF

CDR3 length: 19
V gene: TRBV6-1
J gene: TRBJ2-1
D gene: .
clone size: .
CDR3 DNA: TGTGCCAGCAGTGAAGGTCTTTCCTCCCAGGGGTCCCTTTCTGGTGAGCAGTTCTTC
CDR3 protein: CASSEGLSSQGSLSGEQFF

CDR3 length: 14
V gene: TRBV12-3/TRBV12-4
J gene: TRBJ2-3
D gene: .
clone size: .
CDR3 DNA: TGTGCCAGCAGTTTAGGGACAGTCACAGATACGCAGTATTTT
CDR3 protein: CASSLGTVTDTQYF

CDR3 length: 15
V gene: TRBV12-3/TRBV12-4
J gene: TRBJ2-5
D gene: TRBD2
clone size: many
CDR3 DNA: TGTGCCAGCAGCCCTCTAGCGGGCAACCAAGAGACCCAGTACTTC
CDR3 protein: CASSPLAGNQETQYF

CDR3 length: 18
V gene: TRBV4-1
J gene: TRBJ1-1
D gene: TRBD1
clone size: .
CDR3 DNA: TGCGCCAGCAGCCAAGATTGGACCCCGGGACAGGGGTTAACTGAAGCTTTCTTT
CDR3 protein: CASSQDWTPGQGLTEAFF

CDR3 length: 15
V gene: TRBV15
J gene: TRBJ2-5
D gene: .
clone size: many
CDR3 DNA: TGTGCCACCAGCAGACAGCTAAATTCCATGGTGGCCCAGTACTTC
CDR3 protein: CATSRQLNSMVAQYF

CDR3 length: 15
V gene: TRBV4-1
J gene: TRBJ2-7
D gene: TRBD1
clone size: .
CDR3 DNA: TGCGCCAGCAACCACGGGACAGATGGAGTTTACGAGCAGTACTTC
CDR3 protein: CASNHGTDGVYEQYF

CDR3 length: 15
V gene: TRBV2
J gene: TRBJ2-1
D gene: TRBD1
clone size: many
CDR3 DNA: TGTGCCAGCAGTGGGACAGGGGGGACGGACAATGAGCAGTTCTTC
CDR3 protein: CASSGTGGTDNEQFF

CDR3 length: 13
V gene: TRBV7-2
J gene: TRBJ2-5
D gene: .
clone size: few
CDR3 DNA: TGTGCCAGCAGCTTAGTCCCTTCAGAGACCCAGTACTTC
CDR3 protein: CASSLVPSETQYF

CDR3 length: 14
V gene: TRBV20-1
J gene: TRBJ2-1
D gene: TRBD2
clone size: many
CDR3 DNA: TGCAGTGCTAGTAGTAGCGGGAATACCAATGAGCAGTTCTTC
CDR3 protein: CSASSSGNTNEQFF

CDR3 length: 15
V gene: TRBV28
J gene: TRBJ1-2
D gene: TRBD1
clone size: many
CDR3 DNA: TGTGCCAGCAGTTCCCACGGGACAGGGGACTATGGCTACACCTTC
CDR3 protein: CASSSHGTGDYGYTF

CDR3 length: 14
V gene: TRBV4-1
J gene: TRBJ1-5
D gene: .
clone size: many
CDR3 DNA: TGCGCCAGCAGCCAAGATGAGGAAGGACAGAACCAGCATTTT
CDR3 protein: CASSQDEEGQNQHF

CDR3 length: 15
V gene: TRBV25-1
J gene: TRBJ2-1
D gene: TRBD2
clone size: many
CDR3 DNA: TGTGCCAGCAGTGAATCGAGGGCGGGGGACAATGAGCAGTTCTTC
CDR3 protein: CASSESRAGDNEQFF

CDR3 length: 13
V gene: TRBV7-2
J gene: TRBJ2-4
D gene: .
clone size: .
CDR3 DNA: TGTGCCAGCAGCTTAGCCGGAGAAGACATTCAGTACTTC
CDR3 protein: CASSLAGEDIQYF

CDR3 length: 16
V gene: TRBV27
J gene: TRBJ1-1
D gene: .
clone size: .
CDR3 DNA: TGTGCCAGCAGTCTGGATAAGGACGTACCGAACACTGAAGCTTTCTTT
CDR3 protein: CASSLDKDVPNTEAFF

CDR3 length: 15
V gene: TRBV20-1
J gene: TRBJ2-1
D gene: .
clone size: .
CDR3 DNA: TGCAGTCCTAGACCTCTAACCGTCTCCTACAATGAGCAGTTCTTC
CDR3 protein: CSPRPLTVSYNEQFF

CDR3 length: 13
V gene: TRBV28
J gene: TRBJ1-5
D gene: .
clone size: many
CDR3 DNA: TGTGCCAGCAGCTTAGGTAGCAATCAGCCCCAGCATTTT
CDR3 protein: CASSLGSNQPQHF

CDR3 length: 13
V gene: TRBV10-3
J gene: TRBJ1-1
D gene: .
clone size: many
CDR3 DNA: TGTGCCATCAGTGCTCAGGACAACACTGAAGCTTTCTTT
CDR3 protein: CAISAQDNTEAFF

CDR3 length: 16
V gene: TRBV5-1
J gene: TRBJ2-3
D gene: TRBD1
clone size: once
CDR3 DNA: TGCGCCAGCAGCACACTGGGACAGGGTGGAACAGATAAGCAGTATTTT
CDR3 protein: CASSTLGQGGTDKQYF

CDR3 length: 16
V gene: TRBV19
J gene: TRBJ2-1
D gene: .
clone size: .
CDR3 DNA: TGTGCCAGTAGTATGCCCCACCCGGAAGGAACCAATGAGCAGTTCTTC
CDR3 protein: CASSMPHPEGTNEQFF

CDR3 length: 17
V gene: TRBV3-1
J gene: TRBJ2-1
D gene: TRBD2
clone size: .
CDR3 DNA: TGTGCCAGCAGCCAAGACCGGAGACTAGCGTTAAACAATGAGCAGTTCTTC
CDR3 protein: CASSQDRRLALNNEQFF

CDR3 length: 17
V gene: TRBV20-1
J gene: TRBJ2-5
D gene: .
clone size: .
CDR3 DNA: TGCAGTGCTATTGGACCAAAGAAGGGTCAGGCCCCAGAGACCCAGTACTTC
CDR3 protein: CSAIGPKKGQAPETQYF

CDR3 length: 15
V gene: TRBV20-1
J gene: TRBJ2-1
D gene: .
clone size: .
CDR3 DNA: TGCAGTGCTAGTAAACTATCGTGCATGTTAAGAGAGCAGTTCTTC
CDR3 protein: CSASKLSCMLREQFF

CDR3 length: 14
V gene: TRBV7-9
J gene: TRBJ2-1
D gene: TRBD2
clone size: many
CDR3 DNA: TGTGCCAGCAGCTCGGTGGGGGGGATCGATGAGCAGTTCTTC
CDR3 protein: CASSSVGGIDEQFF

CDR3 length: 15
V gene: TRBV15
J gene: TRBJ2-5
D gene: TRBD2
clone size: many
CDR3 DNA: TGTGCCACCAGCGCCACTTTAGGGACTAGAGAAACCCAGTACTTC
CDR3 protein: CATSATLGTRETQYF

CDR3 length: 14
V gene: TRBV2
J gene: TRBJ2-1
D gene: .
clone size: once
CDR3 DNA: TGTGCCAGCAGTGAAGGACTAGAGGAAAATGAGCAGTTCTTC
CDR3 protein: CASSEGLEENEQFF

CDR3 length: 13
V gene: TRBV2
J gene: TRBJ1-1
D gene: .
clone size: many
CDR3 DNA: TGTGCCAGCAGTGAATGGCTGAACACTGAAGCTTTCTTT
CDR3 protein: CASSEWLNTEAFF

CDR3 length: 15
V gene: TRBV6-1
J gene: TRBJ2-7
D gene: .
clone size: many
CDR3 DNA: TGTGCCAGCAGTACCCCAAGACCGGGCTCCTACGAGCAGTACTTC
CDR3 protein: CASSTPRPGSYEQYF

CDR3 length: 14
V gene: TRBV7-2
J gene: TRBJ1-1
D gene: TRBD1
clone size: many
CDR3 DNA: TGTGCCAGCAGCTCCCAGGGGGGGAAGTACGAAGCTTTCTTT
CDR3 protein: CASSSQGGKYEAFF

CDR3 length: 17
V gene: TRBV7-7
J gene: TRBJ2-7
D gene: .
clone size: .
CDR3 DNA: TGCGCCAGCAGCCAGGTTATTAAGTCGGTTAGCTCCTACGAGCAGTACTTC
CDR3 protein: CASSQVIKSVSSYEQYF

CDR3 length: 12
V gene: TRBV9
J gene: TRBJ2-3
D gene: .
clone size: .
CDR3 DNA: TGTGCCAGCAACGTAGGTAGAGATACGCAGTATTTT
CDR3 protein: CASNVGRDTQYF

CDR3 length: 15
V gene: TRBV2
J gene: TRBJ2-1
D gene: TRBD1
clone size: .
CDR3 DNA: TGTGCCAGCAGCGCCATCGGACAGGGAGACAATGAGCAGTTCTTC
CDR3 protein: CASSAIGQGDNEQFF

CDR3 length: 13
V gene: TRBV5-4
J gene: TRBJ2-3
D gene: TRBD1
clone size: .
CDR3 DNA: TGTGCCAGCAGCAGGGACAGCACAGATACGCAGTGTTTT
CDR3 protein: CASSRDSTDTQCF

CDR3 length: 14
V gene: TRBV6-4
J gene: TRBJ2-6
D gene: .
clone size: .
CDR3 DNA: TGTGCCAGCAGTGACGGGTCTGGGGCCAACGTCCTGACTTTC
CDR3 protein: CASSDGSGANVLTF

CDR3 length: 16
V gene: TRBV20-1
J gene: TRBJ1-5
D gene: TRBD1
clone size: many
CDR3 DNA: TGCAGTGCTAGAAGGACAGGGTTGGGGACCGCTCAGCCCCAGCATTTT
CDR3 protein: CSARRTGLGTAQPQHF

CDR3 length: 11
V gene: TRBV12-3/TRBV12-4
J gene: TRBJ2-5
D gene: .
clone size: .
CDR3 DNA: TGTGCCAGCAGCCGACGTGAGACCCAGTACTTC
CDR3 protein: CASSRRETQYF

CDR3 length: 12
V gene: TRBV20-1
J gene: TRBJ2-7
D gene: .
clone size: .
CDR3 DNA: TGCAGTGCTACGCATAGAGGTTACGAGCAGTACTTC
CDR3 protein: CSATHRGYEQYF

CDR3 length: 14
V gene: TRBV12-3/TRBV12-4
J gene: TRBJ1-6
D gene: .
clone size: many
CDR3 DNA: TGTGCCAGCAGATTCATGGCGGATAATTCACCCCTCCACTTT
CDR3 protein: CASRFMADNSPLHF

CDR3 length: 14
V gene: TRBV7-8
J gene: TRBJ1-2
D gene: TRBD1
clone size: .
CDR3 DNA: TGTGCCAGCAGCGTGGGACAGGCGAGACTTGGCTACACCTTC
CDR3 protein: CASSVGQARLGYTF

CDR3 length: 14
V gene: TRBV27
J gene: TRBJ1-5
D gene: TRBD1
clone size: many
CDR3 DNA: TGTGCCAGCAGTTTAGGGGACAGAATCCAGCCCCAGCATTTT
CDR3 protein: CASSLGDRIQPQHF

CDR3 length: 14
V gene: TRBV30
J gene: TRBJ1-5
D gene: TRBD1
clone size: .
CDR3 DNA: TGTGCCTGTAGCTCCGGGACAGGGAATCAGCCCCAGCATTTT
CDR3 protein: CACSSGTGNQPQHF

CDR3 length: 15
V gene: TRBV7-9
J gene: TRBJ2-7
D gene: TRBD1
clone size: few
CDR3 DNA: TGTGCCAGCAGCTTAGGTGGGACAGGACGTGGCGAGCAGTACTTC
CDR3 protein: CASSLGGTGRGEQYF

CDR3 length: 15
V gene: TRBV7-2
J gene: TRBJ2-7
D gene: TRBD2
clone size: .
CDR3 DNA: TGTGCCAGCAGCCTTATACCGGGACTAGGGTACGAGCGGTACTTC
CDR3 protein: CASSLIPGLGYERYF

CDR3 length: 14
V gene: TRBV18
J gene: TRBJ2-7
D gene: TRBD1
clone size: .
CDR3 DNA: TGTGCCAGCTCACCCGACAGGGGGTGGTACGAGCAGTACTTC
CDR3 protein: CASSPDRGWYEQYF

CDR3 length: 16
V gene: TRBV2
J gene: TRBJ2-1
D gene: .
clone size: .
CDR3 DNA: TGTGCCAGCAGTGAGGTGGTCGCCCACTCCTACAATGAGCAGTTCTTC
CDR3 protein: CASSEVVAHSYNEQFF

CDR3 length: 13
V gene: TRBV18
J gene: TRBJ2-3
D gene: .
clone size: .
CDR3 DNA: TGTGCCAGCTCACCCAGTAGCACAGATACGCAGTATTTT
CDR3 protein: CASSPSSTDTQYF

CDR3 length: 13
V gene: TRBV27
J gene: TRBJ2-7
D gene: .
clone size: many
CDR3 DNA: TGTGCCAGCAGCCTTACAGGGAGGTACGAGCAGTACTTC
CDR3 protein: CASSLTGRYEQYF